This TCR beta chain was sequenced during a study of post-analysis software for immune sequencing data. Incorporated into the TCR beta cDNA libraries were unique molecular identifiers, which served to reduce PCR and sequencing biases. One entry per CDR3 protein, called by TCRdb with MiXCR from the PCR reads. Here the sample spans hundreds of thousands of distinct CDR3 sequences, roughly 27% being singletons. Points on this clonotype: Antigen specificity is unknown.

Study observations and caveats: Higher frequency in patients than in controls was seen for about five TRBV segments, with TRBV5-6, TRBV5-1 and TRBV20-1 among them.

J lost 5 bases, V lost 2 bases, and 13 bases had no gene match. CDR1 is DFQATT, CDR2 SNEGSKA, per germline (reference sequence). This CDR3 is built from 16 residues. Sequencing was performed on blood. V is TRBV20-1 and J is TRBJ1-2; 8 positions match TRBD1. This clonotype originated in a girl aged 10 to 17 with multiple sclerosis. CDR3 coding DNA: TGCAGTGCTAGAATACCGACAGGGGCATCATGGTATGGCTACACCTTC. Translation gives CSARIPTGASWYGYTF.